The T cell receptor beta chain under discussion was sequenced for a study of cytomegalovirus exposure and HLA in healthy donors. Study-wide findings and caveats: A missense DCLRE1C variant was associated with V- and J-gene trimming of TCR beta chains in a later analysis, and an independent cohort replicated the association. The study found most TCR sequences rare, yet found some public TCRs in many donors. Through in vitro validation, a few CMV-associated chains were shown to be specific for CMV antigens.

Trimming pared 5 bases from V and 9 bases from J, leaving 17 bases between. Germline V gives CDR1 MNHNS, CDR2 SASEGT. The CDR3 spans 14 residues. This clone has more than one count but fewer than ten. Its antigen remains unknown. The PCR used 60 Vbeta and 13 Jbeta primers. Profiling relied on immunoSEQ multiplex PCR, and the TCRdb table lists in-frame clones only, not all of them. The table includes about 120,000 clones, 81% detected once. Material: PBMCs. The TCR was taken from a woman aged 40 to 50 in good health and CMV-seronegative. This chain joins TRBV6-1 and TRBJ1-5, with D perhaps matching TRBD1 (6 bases). The CDR3 loop is CASSNRDGLGPQHF. The CDR3 DNA reads TGTGCCAGCAGTAACAGGGACGGGTTGGGGCCCCAGCATTTT.